One sample yielded the 2 T cell receptor beta chains listed below, sequenced in a study of cytomegalovirus exposure and HLA in healthy donors. The primer mix had 60 Vbeta and 13 Jbeta primers. The table came from immunoSEQ multiplex PCR; TCRdb's copy has only in-frame clones and leaves some out. The sample has some 150,000 clones, around nine tenths seen once. The sequenced sample consisted of PBMCs. The receptor set was obtained from a woman under 40 in good health and CMV-seronegative.

V is TRBV18 and J is TRBJ1-5; D is undetermined. The germline CDR1 and CDR2 sequences are KGHSH and LQKENI. Trimming removed 3 bases at V and 0 bases at J, with 21 bases between. The CDR3 runs to 19 residues. CDR3 DNA sequence: TGTGCCAGCTCACCCGGAGCGGGCGAAGGCGTCTATAGCAATCAGCCCCAGCATTTT. Its translation: CASSPGAGEGVYSNQPQHF. Filled out from reference TRBV18 and TRBJ1-5, the complete variable domain reads NAGVMQNPRHLVRRRGQEARLRCSPMKGHSHVYWYRQLPEEGLKFMVYLQKENIIDESGMPKERFSAEFPKEGPSILRIQQVVRGDSAAYFCASSPGAGEGVYSNQPQHFGDGTRLSIL.

V and J are TRBV7-9 and TRBJ1-1, with 9 bases matching TRBD1. Per germline, CDR1 SEHNR and CDR2 FQNEAQ (reference sequence). V lost 5 bases to trimming and J lost 4 bases; unmatched junction nucleotides: 8. The CDR3 has 15 amino acids. CDR3 nucleotides: TGTGCCAGCAGCCCACAGGGGGCGTCATCCACTGAAGCTTTCTTT. It translates to CASSPQGASSTEAFF.